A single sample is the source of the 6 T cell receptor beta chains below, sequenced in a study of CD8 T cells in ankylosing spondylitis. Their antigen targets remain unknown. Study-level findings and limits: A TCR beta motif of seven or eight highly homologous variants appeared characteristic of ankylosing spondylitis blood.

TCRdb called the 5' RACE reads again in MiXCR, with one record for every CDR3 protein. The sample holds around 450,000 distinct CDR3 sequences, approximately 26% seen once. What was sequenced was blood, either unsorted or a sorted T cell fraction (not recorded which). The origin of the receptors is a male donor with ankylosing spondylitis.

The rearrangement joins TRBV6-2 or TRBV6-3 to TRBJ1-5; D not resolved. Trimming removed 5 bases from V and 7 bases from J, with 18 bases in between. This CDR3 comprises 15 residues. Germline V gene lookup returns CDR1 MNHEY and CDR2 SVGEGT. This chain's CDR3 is CASSTGSGRHQPQHF. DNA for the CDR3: TGTGCCAGCAGTACGGGTTCCGGGCGACACCAGCCCCAGCATTTT.

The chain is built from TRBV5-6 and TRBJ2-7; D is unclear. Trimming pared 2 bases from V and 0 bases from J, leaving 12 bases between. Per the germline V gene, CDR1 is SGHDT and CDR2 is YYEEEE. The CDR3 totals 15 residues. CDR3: CASSFGATTSYEQYF. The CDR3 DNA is TGTGCCAGCAGCTTCGGAGCCACAACCTCCTACGAGCAGTACTTC.

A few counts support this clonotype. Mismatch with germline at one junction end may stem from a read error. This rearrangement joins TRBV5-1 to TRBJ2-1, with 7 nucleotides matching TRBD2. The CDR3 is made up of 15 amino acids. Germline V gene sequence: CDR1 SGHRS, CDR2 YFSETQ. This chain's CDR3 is CASSPDTGIGGGWLF. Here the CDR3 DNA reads TGCGCCAGCAGCCCGGACACGGGGATTGGGGGGGGTTGGCTCTTC.

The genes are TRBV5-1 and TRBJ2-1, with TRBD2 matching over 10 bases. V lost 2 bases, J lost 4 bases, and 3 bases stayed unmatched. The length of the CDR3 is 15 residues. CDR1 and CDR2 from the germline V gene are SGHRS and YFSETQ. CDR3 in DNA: TGCGCCAGCAGCTTCCGGACTAGCGGTTACAATGAGCAGTTCTTC. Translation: CASSFRTSGYNEQFF.

The CDR3 reads CASDTSGMDNEQFF. CDR3 coding DNA: TGTGCCAGCGATACTAGCGGGATGGACAATGAGCAGTTCTTC. This sequence joins TRBV2 and TRBJ2-1; TRBD2 aligns across 10 bases. V was clipped by 8 bases and J by 5 bases; unmatched bases: 6. The CDR3 runs 14 residues. From germline, CDR1 is SNHLY and CDR2 FYNNEI.

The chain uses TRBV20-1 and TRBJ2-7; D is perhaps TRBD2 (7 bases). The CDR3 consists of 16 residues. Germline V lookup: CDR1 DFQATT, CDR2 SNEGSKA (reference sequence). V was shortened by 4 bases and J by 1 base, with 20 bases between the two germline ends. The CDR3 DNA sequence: TGCAGTGCTACCCCTCCGGGGGGCGGGATTTCCTACGAGCAGTACTTC. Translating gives CSATPPGGGISYEQYF.